This T cell receptor beta chain was sequenced during a study of control samples from healthy donors and cancer patients. CDR1 and CDR2 from the germline V gene are LGHNA and YNFKEQ. The CDR3 has 14 residues. With 0 bases clipped from V and 2 bases from J, the junction kept 0 bases outside the gene matches. This table comes from immunoSEQ multiplex PCR, and its TCRdb copy is limited to in-frame clones, with some not included. In the table there are about 140,000 clones, less than 90% of which are singletons. The receptor was isolated from a woman aged 30 to 39 in good health. J is TRBJ2-5 and V is TRBV4-2; 7 bases agree with TRBD2. Sequenced input: blood. The CDR3 spells CASSQEGGQETQYF. Here the CDR3 DNA reads TGTGCCAGCAGCCAAGAGGGGGGGCAAGAGACCCAGTACTTC.